This TCR beta chain was observed in a study of blood T cells in healthy people across ages. Peripheral blood, around 10 milliliters per donor, was collected. Trimming at V came to 2 bases and at J to 5 bases, leaving 8 bases not matched to a gene. Germline CDR1 is SGHAT and CDR2 is FQNNGV. The CDR3 totals 15 residues. Through a sample-barcoded 5' primer and a J-beta primer mix, a second PCR was run for roughly 6 to 11 cycles. TCRdb reprocessed the 5' RACE reads via MiXCR and lists one record per CDR3 protein. The sample has approximately 800,000 distinct CDR3 sequences; 50% to 65% are singletons. The chain combines TRBV11-2 with TRBJ2-5; 7 bases align to TRBD1. The sample was blood. The TCR sequence derives from an elderly man in good health. The CDR3 region is CASSLREGAWETQYF. Written as DNA, the CDR3 is TGTGCCAGCAGCTTACGAGAGGGGGCCTGGGAGACCCAGTACTTC.